These 29 T cell receptor beta chains share one sample of origin, sequenced in a study of shared clonotypes between healthy human individuals. Assay: immunoSEQ multiplex PCR; the TCRdb copy retains only in-frame clones and omits some. This sample carries about 460,000 clones, approximately 71% of them seen once, and the ten largest clones take 12%. Sequencing input: PBMCs. These receptors came from a woman aged 40-49 years in good health. Some clones in this sample may be carry-over from other donors' samples.

V gene TRBV7-2 combines with J gene TRBJ2-1; D is unresolved. Germline CDR1 and CDR2: SGHTA and FQGNSA. This CDR3 is built from 13 residues. Trimming took off 1 base at V and 6 bases at J, with 7 bases between the two ends. Here the CDR3 reads CASSLVRSNEQFF. The DNA for the CDR3 is TGTGCCAGCAGCTTAGTAAGGAGCAATGAGCAGTTCTTC.

V usage is TRBV4-2 and J usage is TRBJ2-7; D is unclear. This CDR3 spans 14 amino acids. The germline CDR1 and CDR2 sequences are LGHNA and YNFKEQ. Deletions cut 0 bases from V and 3 bases from J, with 9 bases between. CDR3 bases: TGTGCCAGCAGCCAAGATAAGAGCGACTACGAGCAGTACTTC. Residues: CASSQDKSDYEQYF.

This clone has more than one count but fewer than ten. The V gene is TRBV9, the J gene TRBJ1-3; D is unresolved. CDR1 and CDR2 (germline): SGDLS, YYNGEE. V lost 0 bases and J 4 bases, leaving 11 bases between the germline ends. CDR3 length: 15 amino acids. The CDR3 protein is CASSVDSGIGNTIYF. The DNA for the CDR3 is TGTGCCAGCAGCGTAGATTCGGGGATCGGAAACACCATATATTTT.

The J gene is TRBJ2-7, the V gene TRBV7-9; no clear D. This CDR3 comprises 16 residues. Germline-derived CDR1 and CDR2 are SEHNR and FQNEAQ (reference sequence). Trimming pared 4 bases from V and 2 bases from J, leaving 18 bases between. The chain's CDR3 is CASSSPSLGSTYEQYF. DNA for the CDR3: TGTGCCAGCAGCTCACCCAGCCTGGGGTCCACCTACGAGCAGTACTTC.

The chain employs TRBV11-2 and TRBJ2-5, with TRBD2 matching over 10 bases. The CDR3 consists of 14 residues. V lost 6 bases and J lost 4; bases outside the gene matches: 5. In germline, CDR1 is SGHAT, CDR2 FQNNGV. CDR3 loop: CASSPLAGRETQYF. CDR3 DNA: TGTGCCAGCAGTCCACTAGCGGGAAGAGAGACCCAGTACTTC.

The sample holds a few counts of this clone. The chain uses TRBV4-2 and TRBJ1-2; 7 bases fit TRBD1. V lost 3 bases and J lost 8; bases outside the gene matches: 12. This CDR3 comprises 15 residues. CDR1 is LGHNA, CDR2 YNFKEQ, per germline. The CDR3 reads CASSQSPTGSLGYTF. CDR3 coding DNA: TGTGCCAGCAGCCAGAGCCCGACAGGGTCCCTAGGCTACACCTTC.

The chain couples TRBV5-1 to TRBJ1-4; D is unclear. The CDR3 spans 15 residues. Germline CDR1 is SGHRS and CDR2 is YFSETQ. Trimming shortened V by 4 bases and J by 6 bases, and 16 bases separated the two germline ends. CDR3 in amino acids: CASSPANGRDEKLFF. As DNA, the CDR3 is TGCGCCAGCAGCCCCGCGAATGGGAGGGATGAAAAACTGTTTTTT.

This clone was counted between two and nine times. The chain uses TRBV11-2 and TRBJ2-3; a possible D gene is TRBD2 (6 bases). The germline V and J ends were trimmed by 5 bases and 0 bases, with 15 bases remaining between them. The CDR3 has 16 amino acids. Germline loops: CDR1 SGHAT, CDR2 FQNNGV. The CDR3 spells CASSLDVGTSTDTQYF. The CDR3 DNA sequence: TGTGCCAGCAGCCTCGACGTAGGGACTAGCACAGATACGCAGTATTTT.

V usage is TRBV28 and J usage is TRBJ2-7; D is possibly TRBD1 (5 bases). The CDR3 is made up of 14 amino acids. Trimming left V 0 bases short and J 1 base short, with 7 bases between. Germline CDR1 MDHEN, CDR2 SYDVKM. CDR3 sequence: CASSLWGPSYEQYF. The DNA for the CDR3 is TGTGCCAGCAGTTTATGGGGGCCGTCCTACGAGCAGTACTTC.

This chain uses TRBV7-2 with TRBJ2-2, with TRBD1 as a possible D gene (5 bases). V lost 4 bases to trimming and J lost 2 bases, with 8 bases between them. This CDR3 spans 14 amino acids. Germline CDR1 SGHTA, CDR2 FQGNSA. As DNA, the CDR3 is TGTGCCAGCAGCTCAGGGCCAAACACCGGGGAGCTGTTTTTT. Translating it yields CASSSGPNTGELFF.

The chain links TRBV30 to TRBJ2-1; 11 nucleotides line up with TRBD2. V gave up 4 bases and J gave up 6 bases; unmatched junction bases: 8. The germline gives CDR1 GTSNPN, CDR2 SVGIG (reference sequence). This CDR3 has 15 residues. The CDR3 region is CAWNFGLAGGNEQFF. Written as DNA, the CDR3 is TGTGCCTGGAATTTTGGACTAGCGGGCGGCAATGAGCAGTTCTTC.

The CDR3 coding sequence is TGTGCCACCAGCAGAGGGGGAGCAGGGATTGGCTACACCTTC. This codes for CATSRGGAGIGYTF. This sequence joins TRBV15 and TRBJ1-2; TRBD1 is a possible D gene (5 bases). From germline, CDR1 is LNHNV and CDR2 YYDKDF (reference sequence). The germline V and J ends were trimmed by 1 base and 7 bases, with 13 bases remaining between them. The CDR3 loop spans 14 amino acids.

This clone was picked up a small number of times. Other nucleotide sequences from this sample produce the same CDR3. This chain links TRBV6-1 with TRBJ1-2, with D perhaps matching TRBD1 (5 bases). Trimming stripped 4 bases from V and 4 bases from J, with 7 bases between. Per the germline V gene, CDR1 is MNHNS and CDR2 is SASEGT. The CDR3 covers 12 residues. CDR3 sequence (DNA): TGTGCCAGCAGTGCTGACAGCTATGGCTACACCTTC. It encodes CASSADSYGYTF.

V gene TRBV9 combines with J gene TRBJ1-1, with D perhaps TRBD1 (6 bases). With 2 bases removed from V and 5 bases from J, the gap between germline ends came to 10 bases. Germline V gene sequence: CDR1 SGDLS, CDR2 YYNGEE. CDR3 length: 13 residues. DNA for the CDR3: TGTGCCAGCAGCGTCCGACAGGAGACTGAAGCTTTCTTT. It codes for CASSVRQETEAFF.

V usage is TRBV6-4 and J usage is TRBJ1-2; 8 bases fit TRBD1. The germline V gene has CDR1 MRHNA and CDR2 SNTAGT. This CDR3 is built from 14 residues. V lost 3 bases, J lost 4 bases, and 4 bases stayed unmatched. The CDR3 sequence: CASSEQGGPYGYTF. The CDR3 DNA sequence: TGTGCCAGCAGTGAACAGGGGGGACCCTATGGCTACACCTTC.

V is TRBV19 and J is TRBJ2-1, with D maybe TRBD2 (5 bases). The germline gives CDR1 LNHDA, CDR2 SQIVND (reference sequence). The CDR3 is made up of 12 amino acids. V was clipped by 4 bases and J by 9 bases, with 10 bases between them. CDR3 in DNA: TGTGCCAGTAGTACTGGAGAGGGTGAGCAGTTCTTC. Residues: CASSTGEGEQFF.

To note about this clone: A read error may explain this, as a much larger clone is one base away. V and J are TRBV11-2 and TRBJ2-5; D uncertain. V lost 1 base and J lost 5, with 2 bases in between. Germline V gene sequence: CDR1 SGHAT, CDR2 FQNNGV. The CDR3 runs to 11 residues. The chain's CDR3 is CASSLAETQYF. The CDR3 region has the DNA TGTGCCAGCAGCTTAGCGGAGACCCAGTACTTC.

Comments on this clone: It differs at one base from a far larger clone, so likely a read error. The V gene is TRBV6-1, the J gene TRBJ2-7; D perhaps matches TRBD1 (5 bases). The CDR3 is 12 amino acids. V lost 8 bases and J 3 bases, leaving 11 bases between the germline ends. Per germline, CDR1 MNHNS and CDR2 SASEGT. The CDR3 region has the DNA TGTGCCAGCGACAACAGGCTCTACGAGCAGTACTTC. It encodes CASDNRLYEQYF.

This clone occurred a few times. The chain employs TRBV28 and TRBJ1-4; D might be TRBD1 (6 bases). The V gene lost 3 bases and the J gene lost 0 bases, with 11 bases spanning the gap. Germline loops: CDR1 MDHEN, CDR2 SYDVKM. This CDR3 is built from 16 residues. The CDR3 sequence: CASSFSGAATNEKLFF. CDR3 sequence (DNA): TGTGCCAGCAGTTTCTCGGGGGCTGCAACTAATGAAAAACTGTTTTTT.

The chain joins TRBV13 to TRBJ2-7; 9 nucleotides line up with TRBD1. The length of the CDR3 is 15 residues. Germline trimming cut 3 bases from V and 6 bases from J; bases unmatched to any gene: 9. Germline V gene lookup returns CDR1 PRHDT and CDR2 FYEKMQ (reference sequence). CDR3 coding DNA: TGTGCCAGCAGCTTGTATCGGGACAGGGCATCCGAGCAGTACTTC. This codes for CASSLYRDRASEQYF.

About this clone itself: One base separates it from a far larger clone, so it is likely a read error. This CDR3 is also generated by other DNA sequences in the sample. The chain combines TRBV7-8 with TRBJ2-7; TRBD2 matches 8 bases. Trimming removed 3 bases from V and 3 bases from J; junction bases left unmatched: 16. CDR1 and CDR2 from the germline V gene are SGHVS and FQNEAQ. The CDR3 length is 18 residues. The CDR3 loop is CASSFLAGRSLGNYEQYF. CDR3 coding DNA: TGTGCCAGCAGCTTTTTAGCGGGACGAAGCCTGGGGAACTACGAGCAGTACTTC.

As regards this clone: A read error likely explains this, since a far larger clone differs by one base. V is TRBV25-1 and J is TRBJ1-6; D unclear. The CDR3 spans 13 residues. Germline V gene data show CDR1 as MGHDK and CDR2 as SYGVNS. V was cut by 1 base and J by 11 bases, with 9 bases left in between. The DNA of the CDR3 is TGTGCCAGCAGTGAATCTGAGAATCCACCCCTCCACTTT. Protein sequence: CASSESENPPLHF.

This clone was seen only a few times. The chain carries TRBV19 and TRBJ2-1, with D possibly matching TRBD2 (5 bases). This CDR3 is 13 amino acids long. The germline V and J ends were trimmed by 8 bases and 9 bases, with 17 bases remaining between them. Germline V gene sequence: CDR1 LNHDA, CDR2 SQIVND (reference sequence). CDR3 loop: CASALDFDGEQFF. The CDR3 region has the DNA TGTGCCAGTGCGTTGGACTTTGACGGTGAGCAGTTCTTC.

As regards this clone: This likely reflects a read error, since a far larger clone is one base away. The chain carries TRBV29-1 and TRBJ2-4, with D unclear. The CDR3 spans 12 residues. Germline CDR1 SQVTM, CDR2 ANQGSEA. The CDR3 region has the DNA TGCGGCGTTGAAGTAGCCAAAAACATTCAGTACTTC. It codes for CGVEVAKNIQYF.

Points on this clone: Compared with germline, one end of the junction differs, possibly owing to a read error. V and J are TRBV30 and TRBJ2-7; D is perhaps TRBD2 (6 bases). Per germline, CDR1 GTSNPN and CDR2 SVGIG (reference sequence). This CDR3 has 14 amino acids. The CDR3 DNA reads as TGTGCCTGGACCCAAAGGAGGGGCTCCCACGAGCAGTACTTC. It translates to CAWTQRRGSHEQYF.

This chain connects TRBV11-2 to TRBJ2-1; TRBD2 matches at 14 bases. CDR3 length: 15 amino acids. Germline loops: CDR1 SGHAT, CDR2 FQNNGV. V shed 5 bases and J 6 bases; nucleotides not matched to a gene: 3. The CDR3 bases are TGTGCCAGCAGCCCGACTAGCGGGAGGGGCAATGAGCAGTTCTTC. It translates to CASSPTSGRGNEQFF.

The V call is TRBV6-1, the J call TRBJ2-1; tentatively, D is TRBD2 (6 bases). There are 15 residues in the CDR3. In germline, CDR1 is MNHNS, CDR2 SASEGT. Trimming took off 6 bases at V and 0 bases at J, with 12 bases between the two ends. The CDR3 DNA reads as TGTGCCAGCAGGAGACTAGTCTCCTCCTACAATGAGCAGTTCTTC. Translated: CASRRLVSSYNEQFF.

This clone was seen at least ten times. Other DNA sequences in the sample encode the same CDR3. The chain employs TRBV28 and TRBJ1-5; 9 bases are a match to TRBD1. CDR3 size: 15 residues. From germline, CDR1 is MDHEN and CDR2 SYDVKM. V was clipped by 3 bases and J by 3 bases; unmatched bases: 3. Written as DNA, the CDR3 is TGTGCCAGCAGTTTTGGGGACAGGGACAATCAGCCCCAGCATTTT. Translation: CASSFGDRDNQPQHF.

The sample holds many counts of this clone. The V gene is TRBV6-6, the J gene TRBJ1-5; no definite D call. Germline V gives CDR1 MNHNY, CDR2 SVGAGI (reference sequence). Trimming removed 0 bases at V and 7 bases at J, with 4 bases between. The CDR3 sequence is 12 residues long. CDR3 protein: CASSYSEQPQHF. The CDR3 DNA follows: TGTGCCAGCAGTTACTCGGAACAGCCCCAGCATTTT.